This is a list of T cell receptor beta chains from one sample in a study of blood T cells in healthy people across ages. Each CDR3 protein gets one entry after TCRdb re-called the 5' RACE reads with MiXCR. This table has fewer than 950,000 distinct CDR3 sequences, roughly 34% appearing once. The sequencing input was blood. The receptors were sampled from a young man in good health. Both conserved end residues are part of each CDR3. The D gene is left open where the match is weak. Expanded clones are given a class, and other clones once, few, many or no size at all.

j_gene | abundance | d_gene | v_gene | CDR3aa | CDR3nt
TRBJ2-7 | once | NA | TRBV28 | CASSVGTSTSYEQYF | TGTGCCAGCAGTGTGGGGACATCCACTAGCTACGAGCAGTACTTC
TRBJ1-1 | once | NA | TRBV20-1 | CSASLTQTTEAFF | TGCAGTGCTAGTCTGACACAAACCACTGAAGCTTTCTTT
TRBJ2-6 | few | NA | TRBV20-1 | CSAADIGVGANVLTF | TGCAGTGCGGCAGACATTGGCGTCGGGGCCAACGTCCTGACTTTC
TRBJ2-3 | few | TRBD1 | TRBV9 | CASSGSGGADTQYF | TGTGCCAGCAGCGGCTCAGGGGGCGCAGATACGCAGTATTTT
TRBJ2-7 | many | TRBD2 | TRBV9 | CASSVGTSGGPYEQYF | TGTGCCAGCAGCGTAGGTACTAGCGGGGGACCCTACGAGCAGTACTTC
TRBJ2-3 | NA | NA | TRBV20-1 | CSATAGYTDTQYF | TGCAGTGCTACTGCGGGGTACACAGATACGCAGTATTTT
TRBJ1-2 | few | NA | TRBV4-3 | CASSQDRLSNYGYTF | TGCGCCAGCAGCCAAGATCGGCTCTCTAACTATGGCTACACCTTC
TRBJ2-1 | few | TRBD1 | TRBV12-5 | CASGLVGTGQPDEQFF | TGTGCTAGTGGTTTGGTGGGGACAGGGCAGCCAGATGAGCAGTTCTTC
TRBJ2-3 | few | NA | TRBV9 | CASSAMGGSTDTQYF | TGTGCCAGCAGCGCTATGGGGGGCTCCACAGATACGCAGTATTTT
TRBJ1-1 | few | NA | TRBV20-1 | CSARDGEKAEAFF | TGCAGTGCTAGGGACGGAGAAAAGGCTGAAGCTTTCTTT
TRBJ2-7 | NA | TRBD1 | TRBV10-3 | CAISLSGQGPYEQYF | TGTGCCATCAGTCTGTCGGGACAGGGGCCCTACGAGCAGTACTTC
TRBJ2-3 | few | NA | TRBV10-3 | CAISGLPTDTQYF | TGTGCCATCAGTGGACTCCCCACGGATACGCAGTATTTT
TRBJ2-1 | once | TRBD2 | TRBV6-5 | CASSYYRLAVTTLDNEQFF | TGTGCCAGCAGTTACTACCGACTAGCGGTCACAACCTTGGACAATGAGCAGTTCTTC
TRBJ1-1 | few | NA | TRBV9 | CASSVDRMNTEAFF | TGTGCCAGCAGCGTAGATCGGATGAACACTGAAGCTTTCTTT
TRBJ2-5 | many | NA | TRBV5-1 | CASSWRTEETQYF | TGCGCCAGCAGCTGGAGGACAGAAGAGACCCAGTACTTC
TRBJ2-3 | NA | TRBD1 | TRBV6-6 | CATGTDRVLDTQYF | TGTGCCACCGGAACAGACAGGGTTTTAGATACGCAGTATTTT
TRBJ2-5 | NA | NA | TRBV6-1 | CASTRGAGLGRETQYF | TGTGCCAGCACACGAGGTGCCGGGTTGGGTAGGGAGACCCAGTACTTC
TRBJ1-1 | NA | NA | TRBV4-2 | CASSPLPTMNTEAFF | TGTGCCAGCAGCCCCCTACCCACAATGAACACTGAAGCTTTCTTT
TRBJ2-1 | NA | TRBD2 | TRBV6-5 | CASSYLYRRGVSYNEQFF | TGTGCCAGCAGTTACCTATACAGGCGGGGGGTCTCCTACAATGAGCAGTTCTTC
TRBJ2-3 | many | NA | TRBV10-3 | CATAGWKIEERPDTQYF | TGTGCCACCGCTGGGTGGAAAATAGAGGAGAGACCAGATACGCAGTATTTT
TRBJ2-7 | NA | NA | TRBV14 | CASSQVPYGQYF | TGTGCCAGCAGCCAAGTCCCCTACGGGCAGTACTTC
TRBJ2-7 | NA | TRBD2 | TRBV24-1 | CATSEARAGRNEQYF | TGTGCCACCAGTGAAGCCCGAGCGGGGCGCAATGAGCAGTACTTC